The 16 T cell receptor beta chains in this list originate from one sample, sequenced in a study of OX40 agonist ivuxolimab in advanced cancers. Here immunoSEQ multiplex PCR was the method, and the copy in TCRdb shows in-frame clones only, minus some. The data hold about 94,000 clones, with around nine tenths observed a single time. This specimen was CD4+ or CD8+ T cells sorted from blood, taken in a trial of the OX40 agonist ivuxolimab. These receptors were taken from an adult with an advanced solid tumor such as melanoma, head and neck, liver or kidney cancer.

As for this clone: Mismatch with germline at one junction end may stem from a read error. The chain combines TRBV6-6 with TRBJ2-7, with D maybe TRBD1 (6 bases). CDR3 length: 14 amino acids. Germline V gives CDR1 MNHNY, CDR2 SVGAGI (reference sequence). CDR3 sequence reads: CASSKPEPGRQDLF. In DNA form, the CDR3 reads TGTGCCAGCAGTAAACCAGAACCAGGGAGACAGGATCTCTTC.

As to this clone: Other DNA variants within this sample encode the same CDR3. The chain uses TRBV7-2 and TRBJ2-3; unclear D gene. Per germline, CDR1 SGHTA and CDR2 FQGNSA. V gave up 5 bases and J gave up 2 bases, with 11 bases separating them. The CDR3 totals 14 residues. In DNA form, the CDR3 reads TGTGCCAGCAGCATCCCCGGAAACACAGATACGCAGTATTTT. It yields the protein CASSIPGNTDTQYF.

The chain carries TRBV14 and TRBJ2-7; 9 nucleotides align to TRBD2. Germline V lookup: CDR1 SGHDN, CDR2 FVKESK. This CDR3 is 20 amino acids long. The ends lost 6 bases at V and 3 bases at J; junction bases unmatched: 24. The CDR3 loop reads CASRLLSRGASGRKNYEQYF. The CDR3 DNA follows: TGTGCCAGCAGACTTCTGAGCCGGGGGGCCAGCGGGAGGAAGAACTACGAGCAGTACTTC.

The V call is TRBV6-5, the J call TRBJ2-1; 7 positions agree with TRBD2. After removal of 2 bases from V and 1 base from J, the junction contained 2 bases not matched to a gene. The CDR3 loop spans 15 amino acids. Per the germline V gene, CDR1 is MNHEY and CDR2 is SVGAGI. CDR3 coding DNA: TGTGCCAGCAGTTACGAGGGAGGGTCCTACAATGAGCAGTTCTTC. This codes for CASSYEGGSYNEQFF.

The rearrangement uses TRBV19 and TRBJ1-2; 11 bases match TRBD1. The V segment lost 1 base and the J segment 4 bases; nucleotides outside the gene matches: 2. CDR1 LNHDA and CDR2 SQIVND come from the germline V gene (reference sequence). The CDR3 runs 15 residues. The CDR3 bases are TGTGCCAGTAGTATAGGGACAGGGGGCTCCTATGGCTACACCTTC. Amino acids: CASSIGTGGSYGYTF.

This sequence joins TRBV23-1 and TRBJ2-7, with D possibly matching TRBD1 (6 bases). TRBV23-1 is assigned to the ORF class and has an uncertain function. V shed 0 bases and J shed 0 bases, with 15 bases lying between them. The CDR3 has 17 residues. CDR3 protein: CASSQSISADSSYEQYF. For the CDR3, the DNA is TGCGCCAGCAGTCAATCGATTTCGGCGGACAGCTCCTACGAGCAGTACTTC.

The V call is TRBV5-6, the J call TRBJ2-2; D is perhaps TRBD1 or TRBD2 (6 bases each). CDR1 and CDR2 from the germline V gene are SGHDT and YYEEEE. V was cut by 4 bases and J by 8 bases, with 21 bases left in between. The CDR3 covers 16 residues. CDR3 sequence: CASSDRGGPFRGELFF. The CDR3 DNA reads TGTGCCAGCAGCGACCGTGGGGGGCCCTTTAGAGGGGAGCTGTTTTTT. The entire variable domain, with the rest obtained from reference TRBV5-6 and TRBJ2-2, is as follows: DAGVTQSPTHLIKTRGQQVTLRCSPKSGHDTVSWYQQALGQGPQFIFQYYEEEERQRGNFPDRFSGHQFPNYSSELNVNALLLGDSALYLCASSDRGGPFRGELFFGEGSRLTVL.

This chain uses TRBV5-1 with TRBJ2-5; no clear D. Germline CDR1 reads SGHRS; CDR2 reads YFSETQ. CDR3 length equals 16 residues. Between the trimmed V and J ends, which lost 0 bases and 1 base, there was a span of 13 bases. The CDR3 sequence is CASSLEASRPQETQYF. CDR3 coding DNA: TGCGCCAGCAGCTTGGAGGCTTCTAGACCCCAAGAGACCCAGTACTTC.

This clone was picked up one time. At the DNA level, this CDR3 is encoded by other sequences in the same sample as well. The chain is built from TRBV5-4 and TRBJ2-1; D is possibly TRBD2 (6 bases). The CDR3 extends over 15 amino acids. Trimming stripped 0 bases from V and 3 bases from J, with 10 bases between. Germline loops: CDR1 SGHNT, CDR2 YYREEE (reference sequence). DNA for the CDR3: TGTGCCAGCAGCTTGGCGTTAGCGGACTACAATGAGCAGTTCTTC. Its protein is CASSLALADYNEQFF.

CDR3 coding DNA: TGTGCCAGCAGCTCCGGGACTAGAGGCAATGAGCAGTTCTTC. It specifies CASSSGTRGNEQFF. The V gene is TRBV7-2, the J gene TRBJ2-1, with 8 bases fitting TRBD2. The CDR3 spans 14 residues. Germline V CDR1 and CDR2: SGHTA, FQGNSA. The ends lost 4 bases at V and 6 bases at J; junction bases unmatched: 5.

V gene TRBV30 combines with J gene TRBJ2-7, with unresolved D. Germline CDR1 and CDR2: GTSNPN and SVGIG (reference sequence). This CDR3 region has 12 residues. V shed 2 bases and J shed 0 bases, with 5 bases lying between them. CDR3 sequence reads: CAWSMSSYEQYF. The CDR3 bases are TGTGCCTGGAGTATGAGCTCCTACGAGCAGTACTTC.

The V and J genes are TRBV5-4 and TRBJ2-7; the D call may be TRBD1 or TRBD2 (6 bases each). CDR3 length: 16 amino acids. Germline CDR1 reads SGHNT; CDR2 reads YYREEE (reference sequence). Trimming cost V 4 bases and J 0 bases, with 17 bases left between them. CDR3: CASSPYLGGSSYEQYF. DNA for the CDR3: TGTGCCAGCAGCCCATACCTGGGGGGCAGCTCCTACGAGCAGTACTTC.

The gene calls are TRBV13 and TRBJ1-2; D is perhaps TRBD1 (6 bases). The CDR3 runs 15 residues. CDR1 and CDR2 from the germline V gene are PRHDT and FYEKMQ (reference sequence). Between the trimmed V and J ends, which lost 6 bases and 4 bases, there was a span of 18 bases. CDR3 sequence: CASSFLQGRSYGYTF. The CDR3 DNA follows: TGTGCCAGCAGTTTCTTACAGGGTAGGAGCTATGGCTACACCTTC.

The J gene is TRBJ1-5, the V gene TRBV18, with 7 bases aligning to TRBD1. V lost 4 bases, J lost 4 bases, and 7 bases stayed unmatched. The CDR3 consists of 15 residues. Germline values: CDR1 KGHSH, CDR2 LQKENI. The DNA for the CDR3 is TGTGCCAGCTCACGTTTACAGGGGTGGAATCAGCCCCAGCATTTT. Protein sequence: CASSRLQGWNQPQHF.

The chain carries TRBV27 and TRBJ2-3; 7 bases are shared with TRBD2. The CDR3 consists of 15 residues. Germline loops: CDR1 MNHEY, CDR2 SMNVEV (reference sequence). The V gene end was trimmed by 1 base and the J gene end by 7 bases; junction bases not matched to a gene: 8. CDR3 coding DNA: TGTGCCAGCAGTTTATTCATGCGGGAGCCTCATACGCAGTATTTT. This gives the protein CASSLFMREPHTQYF.

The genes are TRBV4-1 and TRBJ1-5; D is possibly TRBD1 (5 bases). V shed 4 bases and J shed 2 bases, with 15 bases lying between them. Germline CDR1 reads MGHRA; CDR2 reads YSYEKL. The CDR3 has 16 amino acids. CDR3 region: CASSPSERGGNQPQHF. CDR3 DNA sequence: TGCGCCAGCAGCCCCTCGGAAAGGGGAGGCAATCAGCCCCAGCATTTT.